This T cell receptor (beta chain) was sequenced in a study of T cell responses to AZD1222 COVID-19 vaccine. The study's findings and limits: The donor cohort was predominantly white British with a female majority, and clonal diversity may have been underestimated. Along spike, vaccine-associated CD4 TCRs were found throughout, with dominance at 160-218 and 743-854.

The CDR3 consists of 11 residues. V was pared by 3 bases and J by 6 bases, with 9 bases between. CDR1 GTSNPN and CDR2 SVGIG come from the germline V gene (reference sequence). Concerning this clone itself: Its cognate antigen is unknown.

Libraries were prepared by immunoSEQ multiplex PCR; TCRdb keeps only in-frame clonotypes and omits some of them. This table holds about 100,000 clones, more than 75% found once. This sequence was found in an adult in good health. This sequence joins TRBV30 and TRBJ2-7; D gene uncertain. The specimen comprised peripheral blood, sampled on day 0 of MenACWY control vaccination. The CDR3 protein is CAWRAGGEQYF. The CDR3 DNA is TGTGCCTGGAGGGCTGGTGGCGAGCAGTACTTC.